This TCR beta chain came from a study of blood T cell repertoires in COVID-19. At the level of the study: Spain, Italy and the United States supplied samples that represented acute and convalescent COVID-19. T cells, B-cell-depleted T cells, or PBMCs supplied cDNA or gDNA.

The CDR3 consists of 14 residues. From germline, CDR1 is SSHAT and CDR2 FNYEAQ (reference sequence). Per the authors' pipeline: Estimates of nucleated cell counts were drawn from the amplification of reference gene primers. Generated by immunoSEQ multiplex PCR, the TCRdb table keeps only in-frame clones and is missing some. V and J calls plus clone size are reproduced from that table; the DNA served to infer D and trimming. The table shows 200,000 to 250,000 clones, with 80% to 85% occurring only once. As for this clone: At one end, the junction sequence differs from germline, possibly due to a read error.

The receptor's source is a woman older than 75 with active or convalescent COVID-19. Sequencing input: peripheral blood. The chain couples TRBV7-7 to TRBJ2-5; 8 bases are a match to TRBD1. The CDR3 loop is CASSRTGRQETQYF. The DNA of the CDR3 is TGTGCTAGCAGCCGGACAGGGCGGCAAGAGACCCAGTACTTC. Variable domain in full (rest from reference TRBV7-7 and TRBJ2-5): GAGVSQSPRYKVTKRGQDVTLRCDPISSHATLYWYQQALGQGPEFLTYFNYEAQPDKSGLPSDRFSAERPEGSISTLTIQRTEQRDSAMYRCASSRTGRQETQYFGPGTRLLVL.